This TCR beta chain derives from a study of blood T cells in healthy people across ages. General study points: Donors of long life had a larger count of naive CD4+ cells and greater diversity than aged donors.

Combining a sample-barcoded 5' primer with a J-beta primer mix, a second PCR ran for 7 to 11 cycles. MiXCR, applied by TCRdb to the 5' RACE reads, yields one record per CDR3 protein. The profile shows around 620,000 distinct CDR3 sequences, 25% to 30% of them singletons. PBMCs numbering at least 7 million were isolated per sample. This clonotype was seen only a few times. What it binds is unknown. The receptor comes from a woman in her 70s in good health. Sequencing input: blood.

The CDR3 loop reads CASSQDFASGGGYTF. CDR3 nucleotides: TGCGCCAGCAGCCAAGATTTCGCTTCCGGGGGTGGCTACACCTTC. The J gene is TRBJ1-2, the V gene TRBV4-3; maybe TRBD1 (5 bases). The CDR3 extends over 15 amino acids. The V end lost 0 bases, the J end lost 7 bases, and 15 bases lay between the germline ends. CDR1 is LGHNA and CDR2 is YSLEER in the germline V gene.